This T cell receptor (beta chain) is drawn from a study of blood T cell repertoires in COVID-19. On the study more broadly: T cells, B-cell-depleted T cells, or PBMCs supplied cDNA or gDNA.

TCRdb's table, derived via immunoSEQ multiplex PCR, lists solely in-frame clones and lacks some. The sample contains 150,000 to 200,000 clones, less than 90% of which appear only once. The sequence derives from a woman between 65 and 79 years old with COVID-19, enrolled during active disease. Sequences were obtained from peripheral blood.

CDR3 sequence: CASSPNSRSYNEQFF. The DNA for the CDR3 is TGTGCCAGCAGCCCCAATTCCAGATCCTACAATGAGCAGTTCTTC. This chain joins TRBV7-9 and TRBJ2-1; D call uncertain. This CDR3 has 15 amino acids. Trimming stripped 5 bases from V and 1 base from J, with 12 bases between. Germline V lookup: CDR1 SEHNR, CDR2 FQNEAQ (reference sequence). The variable domain in full, with the rest retrieved from reference TRBV7-9 and TRBJ2-1, is DTGVSQNPRHKITKRGQNVTFRCDPISEHNRLYWYRQTLGQGPEFLTYFQNEAQLEKSRLLSDRFSAERPKGSFSTLEIQRTEQGDSAMYLCASSPNSRSYNEQFFGPGTRLTVL.